Detailed here is one T cell receptor beta chain. Its target is not known. V gave up 6 bases and J gave up 4 bases, with 12 bases separating them. The CDR3 length is 14 residues. Per germline, CDR1 MNHEY and CDR2 SMNVEV (reference sequence). This entry comes from a study of OX40 agonist ivuxolimab in advanced cancers. Whole-study context: The dose-escalation cohort was about 86% male, with a mean age of 60 years, ranging about 20 to 79.

The data were produced by immunoSEQ multiplex PCR, yet TCRdb's version contains in-frame clones alone and is incomplete. This sample yields roughly 51,000 clones, of which nearly 90% are seen a single time; less than 0.75% belongs to the top ten. Points from the study as a whole: Individuals who were partial responders at 0.1-3.0 mg/kg had clonal expansion that ranked among the lowest.

Material: CD4+ or CD8+ T cells sorted from blood, obtained in a trial of the OX40 agonist ivuxolimab. V usage is TRBV27 and J usage is TRBJ2-2, with D tentatively TRBD1 (5 bases). This clonotype originated in an adult with an advanced solid tumor such as melanoma, head and neck, liver or kidney cancer. The CDR3 loop is CASRQGAGTGELFF. Here the CDR3 DNA reads TGTGCCAGCAGACAAGGGGCCGGCACCGGGGAGCTGTTTTTT.